The entry below describes one T cell receptor (beta chain). Its target is unknown. TCRdb keeps only in-frame clones here, not all; method: immunoSEQ multiplex PCR. The sample holds around 16,000 clones, 85% to 95% seen once. Unstimulated regulatory T cells (CD4+CD25+CD127-), CD4+CD25- non-regulatory cells, CD4 and CD8 cells were FACS-sorted from thawed PBMCs. This sample is drawn from a study of Tregs in tolerant kidney transplant recipients. Study findings and constraints: The small number of patients limits these findings pending further validation. No direct test of biological reproducibility was done here.

Deletions cut 3 bases from V and 7 bases from J, with 28 bases between. Germline V lookup: CDR1 SGHNT, CDR2 YYREEE (reference sequence). The CDR3 runs to 18 residues. This receptor was taken from a human donor in good health. The sample was CD8+ T cells from blood. The chain couples TRBV5-4 to TRBJ1-2; D remains unclear. The DNA of the CDR3 is TGTGCCAGCAGCTGGGCGGGTGGCCGTCCCCGGGTTTATGGTGGCTACACCTTC. It specifies CASSWAGGRPRVYGGYTF.